This T cell receptor (beta chain) comes out of a study of blood T cells in healthy people across ages. This clonotype came up a few times. Its antigen is not identified. Per germline, CDR1 SGHAT and CDR2 FQNNGV. The V gene end was trimmed by 2 bases and the J gene end by 3 bases; junction bases not matched to a gene: 8. The CDR3 runs to 17 residues. Primers used in a second PCR of roughly 7 to 12 cycles were a sample-barcoded 5' primer and a J-beta primer mix. In TCRdb, the 5' RACE reads were re-called with MiXCR into one record per CDR3 protein. The sample carries hundreds of thousands of distinct CDR3 sequences, about 30% recorded once. General study findings and limits: The unknown donor CMV status may have confounded expanded clonotype changes. Diversity of TCR beta per million T cells declined in a roughly linear way with age.

The chain recombines TRBV11-2 with TRBJ2-1; 9 nucleotides align to TRBD1. Sequenced material: blood. The source is a woman older than 75 in good health. CDR3 DNA sequence: TGTGCCAGCAGCTTATCTCGCGGACAGGGGAGCTACAATGAGCAGTTCTTC. Protein: CASSLSRGQGSYNEQFF.